This TCR beta chain was sequenced for a study of vaccination and CD4 T cells after COVID-19. Study-level information: The post-COVID samples were taken a median roughly 98 days after diagnosis, anywhere from 35 to 161. A few convalescent patients underwent sampling at day 14 and then at days 161 to 241 post-vaccination, the study reports.

This clonotype is deemed medium-sized. The antigen is undetermined. Time point defined: late sampling 161 to 241 days after vaccination in a few convalescent patients. Treatment defined: roughly 11-day PBMC culture with coronavirus spike peptide pools or control peptides (ViraFEST assay). Sequenced with the Oncomine TCR Beta short-read assay was DNA taken from cultured CD4+ T cells. CD4+ T cells were cultured, and genomic DNA was extracted from them. From the PCR reads, TCRdb called clonotypes with MiXCR, one entry per CDR3 protein. The sample consists of 20,000 to 25,000 distinct CDR3 sequences, under 40% of them appearing once. The starting material was CD4+ T cells from blood, cultured in vitro, obtained about 7 months after SARS-CoV-2 vaccination. This TCR came from a human donor who had recovered from COVID-19.

The CDR3 nucleotides read TGTGCCAGCAGCAAATACACAGGGGGCCAGGAGACCCAGTACTTC. Its protein is CASSKYTGGQETQYF. The rearrangement joins TRBV7-2 to TRBJ2-5; 9 bases are a match to TRBD1. The germline V gene encodes CDR1 SGHTA and CDR2 FQGNSA. V was clipped by 5 bases and J by 5 bases; unmatched bases: 9. This CDR3 has 15 amino acids.